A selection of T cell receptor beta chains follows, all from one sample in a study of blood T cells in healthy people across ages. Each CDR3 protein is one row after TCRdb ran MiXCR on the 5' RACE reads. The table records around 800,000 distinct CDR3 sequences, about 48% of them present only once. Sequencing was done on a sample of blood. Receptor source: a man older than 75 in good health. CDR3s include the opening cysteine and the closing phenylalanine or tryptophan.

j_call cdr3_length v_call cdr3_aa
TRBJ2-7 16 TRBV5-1 CASSLLARPFSYEQYF
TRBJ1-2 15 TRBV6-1 CASSEAGWIRNGYTF
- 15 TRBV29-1 CSVAQPPGVPYEQYF
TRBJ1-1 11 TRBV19 CASIRNTEAFF
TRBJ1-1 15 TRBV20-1 CSAPRTGGQDTEAFF
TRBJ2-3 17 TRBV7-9 CASSLYGASGSTDTQYF
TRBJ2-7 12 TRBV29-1 CSAAGQSYEQYF
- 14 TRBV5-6 CASSYVAGAGEQYF
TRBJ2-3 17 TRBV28 CASSLSRTGAVEGTQYF
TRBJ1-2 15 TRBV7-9 CASSLRTGGSGGYTF
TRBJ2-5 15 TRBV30 CAWSSGSGLYNEQYF
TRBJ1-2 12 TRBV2 CASSEIAYGYTF
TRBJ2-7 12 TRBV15 CATSRENDEQYF
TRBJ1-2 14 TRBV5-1 CASSVFGTTDGYTF
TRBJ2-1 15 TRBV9 CASSATGGNYNEQFF
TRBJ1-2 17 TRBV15 CATSRSPNRKPNYGYTF
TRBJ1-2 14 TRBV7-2 CASSFLGQGYGYTF
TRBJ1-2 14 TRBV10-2 CASSESGGFYGYTF
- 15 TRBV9 CASSARGEHQETQYF
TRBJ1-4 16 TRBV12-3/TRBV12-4 CASTTTGGFGNEKLFF
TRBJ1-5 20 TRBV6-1 CASSEAFPGVYTDADQPQHF
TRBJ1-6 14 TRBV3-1 CASSDRGSHSPLHF
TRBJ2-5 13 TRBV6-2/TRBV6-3 CASKVAGTNEQYF
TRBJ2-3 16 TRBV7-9 CASRTTSGRAPDTQYF
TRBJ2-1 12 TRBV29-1 CSVTSGSSEQFF
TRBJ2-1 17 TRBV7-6 CASSLSGLALDFNEQFF
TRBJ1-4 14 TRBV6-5 CASSSQGAGEKLFF
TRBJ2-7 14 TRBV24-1 CATSDSQVVAEQYF
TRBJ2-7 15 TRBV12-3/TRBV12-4 CASSPSWGSTYEQYF
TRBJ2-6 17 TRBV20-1 CSARTTGGASGANVLTF
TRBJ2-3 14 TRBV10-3 CAITKGTSTDTQYF
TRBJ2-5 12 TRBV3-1 CASSQDIVTQYF
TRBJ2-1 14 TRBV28 CASTVRDRGNEQFF
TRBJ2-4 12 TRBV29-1 CSVVQTKNIQYF
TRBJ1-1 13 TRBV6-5 CASSYSKYTEAFF
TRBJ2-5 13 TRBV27 CASSFVGSETQYF
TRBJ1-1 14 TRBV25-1 CASRYGTPNTEAFF
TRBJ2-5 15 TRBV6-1 CASSNRLAGKETQYF
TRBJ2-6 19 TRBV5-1 CANSLSWTKVSSGANVLTF
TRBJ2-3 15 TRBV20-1 CSASLRGRSTDTQYF
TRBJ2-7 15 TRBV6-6 CASSPSRDTSYEQYF
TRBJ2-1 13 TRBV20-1 CSVEGRGNNEQFF
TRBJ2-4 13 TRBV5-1 CASSTEGQGTQYF
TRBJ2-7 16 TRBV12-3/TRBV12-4 CASSLAGTQFRLEQYF
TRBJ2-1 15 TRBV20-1 CSARLASSSYNEQFF
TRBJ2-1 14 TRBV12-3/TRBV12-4 CASSNTGGDTEQFF
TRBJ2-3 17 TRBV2 CASSEGLAVPSTDTQYF
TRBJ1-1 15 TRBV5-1 CASSRESLPNTEAFF
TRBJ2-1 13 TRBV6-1 CASIWSGRNEQFF